These 5 T cell receptor beta chains were sequenced from one sample in a study of T cells in Graves' hyperthyroidism and ophthalmopathy. What was amplified from RNA transcripts were TCR beta CDR3 regions. TCR CDR3 regions were first amplified by RT-PCR with HTBI primers. TCRdb called the multiplex PCR reads again in MiXCR, with one record for every CDR3 protein. The table lists 550,000 to 700,000 distinct CDR3 sequences, around 46% of them singletons, with around 19% in the top ten. Sequencing was performed on peripheral blood or thyroid tissue (not recorded which). These receptors were collected from an adult woman with Graves' disease, either hyperthyroidism or ophthalmopathy (not recorded which).

This clonotype showed up many times. V is TRBV12-3 or TRBV12-4 and J is TRBJ2-5; no reliable D call. Trimming cost V 1 base and J 4 bases, with 10 bases left between them. The CDR3 covers 14 residues. The CDR3 sequence is CASSLERAPETQYF. The CDR3 DNA reads as TGTGCCAGCAGTTTAGAAAGGGCCCCAGAGACCCAGTACTTC.

The chain carries TRBV7-9 and TRBJ1-5; D remains ambiguous. The CDR3 is 10 residues long. CDR1 SEHNR and CDR2 FQNEAQ come from the germline V gene (reference sequence). Between the trimmed V and J ends, which lost 8 bases and 11 bases, there was a span of 10 bases. The CDR3 bases are TGTGCCAGCGAGGCAACGGCCCAGCATTTT. Its protein is CASEATAQHF.

The gene calls are TRBV24-1 and TRBJ2-1; 8 bases line up with TRBD1. The germline V gene has CDR1 KGHDR and CDR2 SFDVKD. CDR3 length: 15 residues. The J segment lost 7 bases and the V segment lost 6 bases, leaving 10 bases of the junction unmatched. CDR3 sequence (DNA): TGTGCCACCAGTCCTGGACAGGGTGAAAAAAATGAGCAGTTCTTC. Translation: CATSPGQGEKNEQFF.

This clonotype was seen ten or more times. The gene calls are TRBV20-1 and TRBJ2-2; 8 nucleotides line up with TRBD2. V was clipped by 6 bases and J by 4 bases; unmatched bases: 7. Germline V gene sequence: CDR1 DFQATT, CDR2 SNEGSKA (reference sequence). The CDR3 runs to 14 residues. CDR3 region: CSALSGSATGELFF. The DNA for the CDR3 is TGCAGTGCGTTAAGCGGGAGCGCCACCGGGGAGCTGTTTTTT.

This chain links TRBV6-1 with TRBJ2-5; TRBD2 agrees at 14 bases. V gave up 1 base and J gave up 5 bases; unmatched junction bases: 6. The CDR3 has 17 residues. Germline V gene lookup returns CDR1 MNHNS and CDR2 SASEGT. The CDR3 region has the DNA TGTGCCAGCAGTGAAGGGACTAGCGGGGGGTGGGAGGAGACCCAGTACTTC. This sequence encodes CASSEGTSGGWEETQYF.